The 16 T cell receptor beta chains below come from one sample, sequenced in a study of T cell responses to AZD1222 COVID-19 vaccine. Sequencing was performed with immunoSEQ multiplex PCR; in TCRdb, only in-frame clones are kept and a portion is missing. The table shows approximately 100,000 clones, with 87% occurring only once. Sequenced here: peripheral blood, sampled on day 0 of AZD1222 vaccination. The origin of the receptors is an adult in good health.

The chain's CDR3 is CASSPRGLVVGEQFF. The CDR3 region has the DNA TGTGCCAGCTCACCGCGGGGACTAGTGGTCGGTGAGCAGTTCTTC. The chain links TRBV18 to TRBJ2-1, with 8 bases fitting TRBD2. V gave up 3 bases and J gave up 9 bases; unmatched junction bases: 10. This CDR3 has 15 residues. Per the germline V gene, CDR1 is KGHSH and CDR2 is LQKENI.

The V gene is TRBV4-1, the J gene TRBJ2-1; D remains unclear. Trimming took 2 bases from V and 0 from J, leaving 11 bases between them. Germline V gene lookup returns CDR1 MGHRA and CDR2 YSYEKL. The CDR3 totals 16 residues. The DNA of the CDR3 is TGCGCCAGCAGCCAAACCGGAGAAAGCTCCTACAATGAGCAGTTCTTC. Translating it yields CASSQTGESSYNEQFF.

The rearrangement links TRBV29-1 to TRBJ1-1, with D hard to call. CDR3 length equals 10 residues. CDR1 and CDR2 from the germline V gene are SQVTM and ANQGSEA. Trimming took off 7 bases at V and 3 bases at J, with 6 bases between the two ends. The CDR3 reads CSAEDTEAFF. DNA of the CDR3: TGCAGCGCGGAGGACACTGAAGCTTTCTTT.

This clone was counted a few times. The chain carries TRBV6-1 and TRBJ2-7; 9 nucleotides match TRBD1. CDR3 length equals 15 residues. J was trimmed by 5 bases and V by 2 bases; bases with no gene match: 7. Germline loops: CDR1 MNHNS, CDR2 SASEGT. The CDR3 DNA sequence: TGTGCCAGCAGTGAATCAGAGGACAGGGGACACGAGCAGTACTTC. This encodes CASSESEDRGHEQYF.

V usage is TRBV6-2 or TRBV6-3 and J usage is TRBJ2-7, with 7 bases that match TRBD1. This CDR3 comprises 14 residues. CDR1 is MNHEY, CDR2 SVGEGT, per germline. The V segment lost 6 bases and the J segment 2 bases; nucleotides outside the gene matches: 7. CDR3 nucleotides: TGTGCCAGCAGCCTCGGGGACAGCGCCTACGAGCAGTACTTC. It translates to CASSLGDSAYEQYF.

The chain has TRBV5-1 and TRBJ2-1; D not resolved. The CDR3 sequence is 14 residues long. Germline lookup yields CDR1 SGHRS and CDR2 YFSETQ. V was clipped by 0 bases and J by 5 bases, with 9 bases between them. The DNA of the CDR3 is TGCGCCAGCAGCTTGGCCTGGTCCAACAATGAGCAGTTCTTC. Protein: CASSLAWSNNEQFF.

This clone has more than one count but fewer than ten. The J gene is TRBJ2-1, the V gene TRBV9; TRBD1 aligns across 9 bases. The CDR3 has 14 residues. V was clipped by 9 bases and J by 5 bases; unmatched bases: 9. The germline V gene has CDR1 SGDLS and CDR2 YYNGEE. In nucleotides, the CDR3 is TGTGCCACCGCGGCTGGGACAGGGAACAATGAGCAGTTCTTC. As protein: CATAAGTGNNEQFF. The full variable domain, rest sourced from reference TRBV9 and TRBJ2-1, is DSGVTQTPKHLITATGQRVTLRCSPRSGDLSVYWYQQSLDQGLQFLIQYYNGEERAKGNILERFSAQQFPDLHSELNLSSLELGDSALYFCATAAGTGNNEQFFGPGTRLTVL.

This sequence joins TRBV27 and TRBJ1-6; a possible D gene is TRBD1 (5 bases). This CDR3 has 12 residues. V lost 5 bases and J 11 bases, leaving 10 bases between the germline ends. Per germline, CDR1 MNHEY and CDR2 SMNVEV (reference sequence). Written as DNA, the CDR3 is TGTGCCAGCAGTGCTGGGGGGGCACCCCTCCACTTT. Translating it yields CASSAGGAPLHF.

The CDR3 here is CASSITGIGYGYTF. In DNA, the CDR3 is TGTGCCAGCAGTATAACAGGGATTGGCTATGGCTACACCTTC. The V gene is TRBV6-5, the J gene TRBJ1-2; maybe TRBD1 (6 bases). The CDR3 spans 14 residues. Germline lookup yields CDR1 MNHEY and CDR2 SVGAGI. V was cut by 5 bases and J by 4 bases, with 14 bases left in between.

Only one count was recorded for this clone. The rearrangement joins TRBV28 to TRBJ1-6; 7 bases map to TRBD1. Germline CDR1 and CDR2: MDHEN and SYDVKM. The length of the CDR3 is 15 residues. The junction had 6 bases not matched to a gene; V was cut back by 2 bases and J by 8 bases. The CDR3: CASSLTGAGYSPLHF. In DNA form, the CDR3 reads TGTGCCAGCAGTTTAACAGGGGCGGGTTATTCACCCCTCCACTTT.

This clone was recorded only once. The rearrangement joins TRBV19 to TRBJ1-2, with TRBD1 matching 8 bases. Germline V gene sequence: CDR1 LNHDA, CDR2 SQIVND (reference sequence). The CDR3 consists of 15 residues. The V segment lost 1 base and the J segment 5 bases; nucleotides outside the gene matches: 6. CDR3 protein: CASSIAETGAYGYTF. In nucleotides, the CDR3 is TGTGCCAGTAGTATAGCGGAGACAGGGGCTTATGGCTACACCTTC.

V usage is TRBV20-1 and J usage is TRBJ1-2, with D tentatively TRBD1 (5 bases). V was shortened by 3 bases and J by 4 bases, with 15 bases between the two germline ends. Germline V gene sequence: CDR1 DFQATT, CDR2 SNEGSKA (reference sequence). The CDR3 extends over 14 amino acids. Here the CDR3 DNA reads TGCAGTGCTAGTCTGGGGGGGAGAGGCTATGGCTACACCTTC. As protein: CSASLGGRGYGYTF.

This chain uses TRBV9 with TRBJ2-2; possible D gene TRBD1, 5 bases. The germline V and J ends were trimmed by 1 base and 7 bases, with 8 bases remaining between them. This CDR3 is 13 amino acids long. In germline, CDR1 is SGDLS, CDR2 YYNGEE. The CDR3 protein is CASSVSGFGELFF. The CDR3 DNA reads as TGTGCCAGCAGCGTATCAGGGTTCGGGGAGCTGTTTTTT.

The chain carries TRBV29-1 and TRBJ1-1; D is unresolved. The CDR3 runs 13 residues. Germline CDR1 SQVTM, CDR2 ANQGSEA. V lost 6 bases and J 2 bases, leaving 13 bases between the germline ends. The chain's CDR3 is CSVAGSENTEAFF. CDR3 nucleotide sequence: TGCAGCGTGGCCGGAAGCGAAAACACTGAAGCTTTCTTT.

The genes are TRBV18 and TRBJ2-2; D might be TRBD1 (5 bases). The CDR3 is 16 residues long. The V gene lost 2 bases and the J gene lost 1 base, with 11 bases spanning the gap. Germline CDR1 is KGHSH and CDR2 is LQKENI. The CDR3 region is CASSPASGLNTGELFF. The CDR3 DNA follows: TGTGCCAGCTCACCAGCTTCAGGGTTGAACACCGGGGAGCTGTTTTTT.

The chain uses TRBV5-4 and TRBJ2-7, with TRBD1 matching 7 bases. Germline CDR1 and CDR2: SGHNT and YYREEE (reference sequence). With V trimmed by 5 bases and J by 5 bases, 10 bases remained unmatched. CDR3 length: 14 residues. The DNA for the CDR3 is TGTGCCAGCAGAAAAGAGACAGGGAGTAACGAGCAGTACTTC. It yields the protein CASRKETGSNEQYF.